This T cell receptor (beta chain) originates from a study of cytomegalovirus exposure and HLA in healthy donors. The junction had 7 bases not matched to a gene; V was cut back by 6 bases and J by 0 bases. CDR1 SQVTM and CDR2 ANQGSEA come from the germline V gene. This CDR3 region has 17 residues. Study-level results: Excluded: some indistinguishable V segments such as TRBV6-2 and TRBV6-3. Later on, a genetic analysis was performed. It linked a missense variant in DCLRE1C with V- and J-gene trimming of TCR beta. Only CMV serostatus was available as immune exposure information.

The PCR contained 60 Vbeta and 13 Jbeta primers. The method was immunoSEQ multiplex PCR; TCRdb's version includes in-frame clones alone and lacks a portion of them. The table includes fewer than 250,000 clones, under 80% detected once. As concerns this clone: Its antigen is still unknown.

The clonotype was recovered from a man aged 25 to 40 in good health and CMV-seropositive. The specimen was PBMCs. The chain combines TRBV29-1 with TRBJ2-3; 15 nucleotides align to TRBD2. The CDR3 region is CSVRGTSGGPSTDTQYF. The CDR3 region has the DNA TGCAGCGTCCGTGGGACTAGCGGGGGGCCCAGCACAGATACGCAGTATTTT.